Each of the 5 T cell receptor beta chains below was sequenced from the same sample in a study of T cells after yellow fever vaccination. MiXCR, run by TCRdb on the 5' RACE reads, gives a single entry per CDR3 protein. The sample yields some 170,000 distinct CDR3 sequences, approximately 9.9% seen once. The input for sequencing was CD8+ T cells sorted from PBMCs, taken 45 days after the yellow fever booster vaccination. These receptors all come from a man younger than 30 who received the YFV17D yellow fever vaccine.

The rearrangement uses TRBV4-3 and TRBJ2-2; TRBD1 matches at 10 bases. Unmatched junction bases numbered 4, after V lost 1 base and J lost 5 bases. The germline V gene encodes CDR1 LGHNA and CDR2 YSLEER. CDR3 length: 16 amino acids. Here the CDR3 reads CASSQGDRGRTGELFF. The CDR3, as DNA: TGCGCCAGCAGCCAAGGTGACAGGGGGCGGACCGGGGAGCTGTTTTTT.

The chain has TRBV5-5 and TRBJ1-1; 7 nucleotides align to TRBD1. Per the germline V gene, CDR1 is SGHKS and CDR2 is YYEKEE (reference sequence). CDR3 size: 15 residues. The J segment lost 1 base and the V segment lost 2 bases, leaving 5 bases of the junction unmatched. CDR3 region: CASSLTGTANTEAFF. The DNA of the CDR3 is TGTGCCAGCAGCTTAACCGGGACAGCGAACACTGAAGCTTTCTTT.

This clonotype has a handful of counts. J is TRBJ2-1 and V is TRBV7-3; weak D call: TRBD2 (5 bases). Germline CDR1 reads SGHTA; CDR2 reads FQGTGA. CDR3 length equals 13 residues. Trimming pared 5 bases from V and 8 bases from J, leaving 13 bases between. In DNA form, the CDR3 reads TGTGCCAGCAGCCCAGAGGAGGCCGATGAGCAGTTCTTC. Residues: CASSPEEADEQFF.

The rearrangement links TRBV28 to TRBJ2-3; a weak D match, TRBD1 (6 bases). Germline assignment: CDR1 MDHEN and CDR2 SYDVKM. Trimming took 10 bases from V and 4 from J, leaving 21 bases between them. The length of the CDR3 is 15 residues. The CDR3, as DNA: TGTGCCACCATGCACAGGGTTTCACCTTCAGATACGCAGTATTTT. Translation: CATMHRVSPSDTQYF.

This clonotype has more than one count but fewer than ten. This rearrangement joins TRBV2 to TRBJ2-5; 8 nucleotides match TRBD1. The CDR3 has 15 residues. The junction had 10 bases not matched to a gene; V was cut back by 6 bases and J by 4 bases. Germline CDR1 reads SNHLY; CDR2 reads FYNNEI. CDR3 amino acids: CASRVDRESGETQYF. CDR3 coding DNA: TGTGCCAGCAGAGTGGACAGGGAGAGTGGAGAGACCCAGTACTTC.